These T cell receptor beta chains were read from a single sample in a study of blood T cell repertoires in COVID-19. Here immunoSEQ multiplex PCR was the method, and the copy in TCRdb shows in-frame clones only, minus some. This table holds some 230,000 clones, around 83% found once. The specimen was peripheral blood. These receptors were obtained from a woman aged 80 or older with COVID-19, enrolled during active disease. Both conserved end residues are part of each CDR3. Each record gives: clone size, V gene, D gene, J gene, CDR3 protein, CDR3 DNA. A D gene is named only where the DNA matches it firmly. Clone size, where shown, is once, few, many, or a class for clones that have expanded.

size: -; V: TRBV9; D: TRBD2; J: TRBJ2-5; CDR3: CASSVGSGGDETQYF; DNA: TGTGCCAGCAGCGTAGGATCTGGGGGGGACGAGACCCAGTACTTC
size: -; V: TRBV7-2; D: TRBD2; J: TRBJ2-7; CDR3: CASSLSGGDPYEQYF; DNA: TGTGCCAGCAGCTTGTCGGGAGGGGACCCCTACGAGCAGTACTTC
size: -; V: TRBV2; D: -; J: TRBJ1-1; CDR3: CASGTSTGTEAFF; DNA: TGTGCCAGCGGGACATCTACGGGCACTGAAGCTTTCTTT
size: -; V: TRBV15; D: -; J: TRBJ2-5; CDR3: CATSRDGATTQYF; DNA: TGTGCCACCAGCAGAGATGGGGCGACGACCCAGTACTTC
size: once; V: TRBV30; D: TRBD1; J: TRBJ2-2; CDR3: CAWHRGHGTGELFF; DNA: TGTGCCTGGCACAGGGGGCATGGCACCGGGGAGCTGTTTTTT
size: -; V: TRBV4-3; D: -; J: TRBJ2-4; CDR3: CASSRSQDGGPNIQYF; DNA: TGCGCCAGCAGCCGATCGCAGGATGGGGGCCCCAACATTCAGTACTTC
size: -; V: TRBV19; D: -; J: TRBJ2-5; CDR3: CASSIERTQYF; DNA: TGTGCCAGTAGTATAGAGAGGACCCAGTACTTC
size: few; V: TRBV29-1; D: -; J: TRBJ2-6; CDR3: CSVMSSGANVLTF; DNA: TGCAGCGTTATGAGTTCTGGGGCCAACGTCCTGACTTTC
size: -; V: TRBV24-1; D: TRBD2; J: TRBJ2-1; CDR3: CATSDLRTSGKFDEQFF; DNA: TGTGCCACCAGTGATTTGAGGACTAGCGGGAAATTCGATGAGCAGTTCTTC
size: -; V: TRBV5-1; D: -; J: TRBJ1-4; CDR3: CASSRSSEGGEKLFF; DNA: TGCGCCAGCAGCAGATCGTCCGAAGGGGGTGAAAAACTGTTTTTT
size: once; V: TRBV5-5; D: -; J: TRBJ2-7; CDR3: CASSLGGLRGSEQYF; DNA: TGTGCCAGCAGCTTGGGGGGACTCCGGGGGTCCGAGCAGTACTTC
size: -; V: TRBV5-1; D: TRBD1; J: TRBJ1-1; CDR3: CASSFQGQGEGTEAFF; DNA: TGCGCCAGCAGCTTTCAAGGACAGGGGGAGGGCACTGAAGCTTTCTTT
size: -; V: TRBV29-1; D: -; J: TRBJ2-7; CDR3: CSAMGSGTYEQYF; DNA: TGCAGCGCCATGGGATCAGGGACCTACGAGCAGTACTTC
size: -; V: TRBV2; D: -; J: TRBJ1-2; CDR3: CASSPRGRGYTF; DNA: TGTGCCAGCAGCCCCAGGGGTAGAGGCTACACCTTC
size: -; V: TRBV2; D: -; J: TRBJ2-7; CDR3: CATDSLGFTYEQYF; DNA: TGTGCCACGGACAGCTTGGGCTTTACCTACGAGCAGTACTTC
size: -; V: TRBV5-1; D: -; J: TRBJ1-1; CDR3: CASSIAGSKNTEAFF; DNA: TGCGCCAGCAGCATCGCCGGGTCTAAGAACACTGAAGCTTTCTTT
size: -; V: TRBV29-1; D: -; J: TRBJ2-1; CDR3: CSVTPRDEQFF; DNA: TGCAGCGTGACTCCCCGGGATGAGCAGTTCTTC
size: few; V: TRBV7-6; D: TRBD1; J: TRBJ1-1; CDR3: CASTPGTGATEAFF; DNA: TGTGCCAGCACCCCCGGGACAGGGGCAACTGAAGCTTTCTTT
size: -; V: TRBV6-1; D: TRBD1; J: TRBJ1-5; CDR3: CASSQRQGSNQPQHF; DNA: TGTGCCAGCAGTCAACGACAGGGGAGCAATCAGCCCCAGCATTTT
size: -; V: TRBV7-9; D: -; J: TRBJ1-4; CDR3: CASSLGTGIPNEKLFF; DNA: TGTGCCAGCAGTTTGGGTACAGGGATTCCTAATGAAAAACTGTTTTTT
size: -; V: TRBV2; D: TRBD2; J: TRBJ2-1; CDR3: CAAEGRSGRTNEQFF; DNA: TGTGCCGCCGAGGGGCGTAGCGGGAGAACGAATGAGCAGTTCTTC
size: -; V: TRBV2; D: -; J: TRBJ2-1; CDR3: CASRPQGNEQFF; DNA: TGTGCCAGCAGGCCACAGGGCAATGAGCAGTTCTTC
size: -; V: TRBV28; D: TRBD2; J: TRBJ2-7; CDR3: CASSFWTSGTSYEQYF; DNA: TGTGCCAGCAGTTTCTGGACTAGCGGGACCTCCTACGAGCAGTACTTC